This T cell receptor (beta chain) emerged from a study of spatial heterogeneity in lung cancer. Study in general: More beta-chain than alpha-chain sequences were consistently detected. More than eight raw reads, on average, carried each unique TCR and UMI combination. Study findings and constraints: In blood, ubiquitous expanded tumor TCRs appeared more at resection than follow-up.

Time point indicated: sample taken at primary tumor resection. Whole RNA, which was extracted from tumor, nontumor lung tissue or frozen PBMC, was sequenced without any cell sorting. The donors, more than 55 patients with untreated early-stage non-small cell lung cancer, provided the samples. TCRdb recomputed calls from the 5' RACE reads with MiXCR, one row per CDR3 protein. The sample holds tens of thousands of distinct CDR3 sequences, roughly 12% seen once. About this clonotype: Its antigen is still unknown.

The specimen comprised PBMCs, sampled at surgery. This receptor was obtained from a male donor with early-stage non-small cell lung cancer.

The CDR3 DNA is TGCAGTGCTAAGGTTTTTAACTATGGCTACACCTTC. It specifies CSAKVFNYGYTF. This chain joins TRBV20-1 and TRBJ1-2; D call uncertain. V was shortened by 4 bases and J by 1 base, with 7 bases between the two germline ends. The CDR3 contains 12 residues. Germline V CDR1 and CDR2: DFQATT, SNEGSKA (reference sequence).